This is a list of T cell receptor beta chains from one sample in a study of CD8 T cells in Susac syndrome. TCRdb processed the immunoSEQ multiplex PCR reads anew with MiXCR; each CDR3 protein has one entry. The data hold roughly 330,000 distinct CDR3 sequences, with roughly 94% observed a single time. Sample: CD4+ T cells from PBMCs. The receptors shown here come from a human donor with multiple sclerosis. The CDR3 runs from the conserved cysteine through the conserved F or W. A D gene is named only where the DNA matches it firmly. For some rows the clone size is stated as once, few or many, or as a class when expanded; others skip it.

CDR3nt: TGTGCCAGCAGTGATTGGGGCGGGATTGATGAAAAACTGTTTTTT
CDR3aa: CASSDWGGIDEKLFF
v_gene: TRBV6-1
abundance: -
j_gene: TRBJ1-4
d_gene: -

CDR3nt: TGTGCCACCAGTGTTGCCGGGACGGGGAATGAAAAACTGTTTTTT
CDR3aa: CATSVAGTGNEKLFF
v_gene: TRBV24-1
abundance: -
j_gene: TRBJ1-4
d_gene: -

CDR3nt: TGTGCCAGCAGCTTAAATAGGGCTAGCGGGAGATACGAGCAGTACTTC
CDR3aa: CASSLNRASGRYEQYF
v_gene: TRBV7-8
abundance: -
j_gene: TRBJ2-7
d_gene: TRBD2

CDR3nt: TGTGCCAGCAGTTTCCTCGGGACAGAAAATAGCAATCAGCCCCAGCATTTT
CDR3aa: CASSFLGTENSNQPQHF
v_gene: TRBV12-3/TRBV12-4
abundance: -
j_gene: TRBJ1-5
d_gene: TRBD1

CDR3nt: TGCAGTGCTAGTCGCCCAGGGTATAGCAATCAGCCCCAGCATTTT
CDR3aa: CSASRPGYSNQPQHF
v_gene: TRBV20-1
abundance: -
j_gene: TRBJ1-5
d_gene: -

CDR3nt: TGTGCCAGCAGCACCCCGGGACTACAAGAGACCCAGTACTTC
CDR3aa: CASSTPGLQETQYF
v_gene: TRBV5-6
abundance: -
j_gene: TRBJ2-5
d_gene: TRBD2

CDR3nt: TGCAGTGCTGGAACCCCCGGGACAGGATTATCCTACGAGCAGTACTTC
CDR3aa: CSAGTPGTGLSYEQYF
v_gene: TRBV20-1
abundance: -
j_gene: TRBJ2-7
d_gene: TRBD1

CDR3nt: TGCAGCGCTGCCCTCGGGGGTAACACCGGGGAGCTGTTTTTT
CDR3aa: CSAALGGNTGELFF
v_gene: TRBV29-1
abundance: -
j_gene: TRBJ2-2
d_gene: -

CDR3nt: TGTGCCAGCAGCTTGGACATGGGAGATACGCAGTATTTT
CDR3aa: CASSLDMGDTQYF
v_gene: TRBV13
abundance: -
j_gene: TRBJ2-3
d_gene: -

CDR3nt: TGCAGTGCTAGGGACGCCAAAGGGCAGCCCCAGCATTTT
CDR3aa: CSARDAKGQPQHF
v_gene: TRBV20-1
abundance: -
j_gene: TRBJ1-5
d_gene: -

CDR3nt: TGTGCCAGCAGCCGTGCCCTAGAGACCCAGTACTTC
CDR3aa: CASSRALETQYF
v_gene: TRBV11-2
abundance: -
j_gene: TRBJ2-5
d_gene: -

CDR3nt: -
CDR3aa: CASSQVAGGARAFF
v_gene: TRBV3-1
abundance: -
j_gene: TRBJ2-1
d_gene: -

CDR3nt: TGTGCCAGCAGGGTAGGACTAGCGGGGCCTTTCCAAGAGACCCAGTACTTC
CDR3aa: CASRVGLAGPFQETQYF
v_gene: TRBV12-3/TRBV12-4
abundance: -
j_gene: TRBJ2-5
d_gene: TRBD2

CDR3nt: TGTGCCAGCAGCCCCAGGGTCTACAATGAGCAGTTCTTC
CDR3aa: CASSPRVYNEQFF
v_gene: TRBV6-2/TRBV6-3
abundance: -
j_gene: TRBJ2-1
d_gene: -

CDR3nt: TGCAGTGCTAGTCCGGGACGAAGAGTCGGACAGGGTGATTTGGACGAGCAGTACTTC
CDR3aa: CSASPGRRVGQGDLDEQYF
v_gene: TRBV20-1
abundance: -
j_gene: TRBJ2-7
d_gene: TRBD1

CDR3nt: TGTGCCAGCGGGACAGGACTTAACTATGGCTACACCTTC
CDR3aa: CASGTGLNYGYTF
v_gene: TRBV27
abundance: once
j_gene: TRBJ1-2
d_gene: TRBD1

CDR3nt: TGCAGCGTTGAACCCTCTGGGGCCAACGTCCTGACTTTC
CDR3aa: CSVEPSGANVLTF
v_gene: TRBV29-1
abundance: -
j_gene: TRBJ2-6
d_gene: -

CDR3nt: TGTGCCAGTTCTACCGACAGGGACACTGAAGCTTTCTTT
CDR3aa: CASSTDRDTEAFF
v_gene: TRBV19
abundance: -
j_gene: TRBJ1-1
d_gene: TRBD1

CDR3nt: TGTGCCAGCAGTTTACTCCAACGACAGGGGGTGACTGAAGCTTTCTTT
CDR3aa: CASSLLQRQGVTEAFF
v_gene: TRBV6-2/TRBV6-3
abundance: -
j_gene: TRBJ1-1
d_gene: TRBD1

CDR3nt: TGTGCCAGCAGCTTTGGAGGGGACCCGGGCACCGGGGAGCTGTTTTTT
CDR3aa: CASSFGGDPGTGELFF
v_gene: TRBV11-3
abundance: -
j_gene: TRBJ2-2
d_gene: -

CDR3nt: TGTGCCAGCAGCCAGACCCTCCGGTCGGAGCTGTTTTTT
CDR3aa: CASSQTLRSELFF
v_gene: TRBV7-2
abundance: once
j_gene: TRBJ2-2
d_gene: -

CDR3nt: TGTGCCAGCAGTGAACAGGTCTCCTACGAGCAGTACTTC
CDR3aa: CASSEQVSYEQYF
v_gene: TRBV2
abundance: few
j_gene: TRBJ2-7
d_gene: -

CDR3nt: TGTGCCAGTAGTGCGATACAGGGAACTGGAAACACCATATATTTT
CDR3aa: CASSAIQGTGNTIYF
v_gene: TRBV19
abundance: once
j_gene: TRBJ1-3
d_gene: -

CDR3nt: TGTGCCAGCAGCTTATGGGGCAGGGGGGATTTGAACACTGAAGCTTTCTTT
CDR3aa: CASSLWGRGDLNTEAFF
v_gene: TRBV7-8
abundance: -
j_gene: TRBJ1-1
d_gene: TRBD1

CDR3nt: TGTGCCAGCAGCTCCGACAGGGGGAATGAGCAGTTCTTC
CDR3aa: CASSSDRGNEQFF
v_gene: TRBV7-2
abundance: once
j_gene: TRBJ2-1
d_gene: TRBD1

CDR3nt: TGCGCCAGCAGCTCGGGGATCAGCTACAATGAGCAGTTCTTC
CDR3aa: CASSSGISYNEQFF
v_gene: TRBV5-1
abundance: -
j_gene: TRBJ2-1
d_gene: -

CDR3nt: TGTGCCAGCAGTGTAGAAATCCCGAGGTGGCCCCAGCATTTT
CDR3aa: CASSVEIPRWPQHF
v_gene: TRBV2
abundance: -
j_gene: TRBJ1-5
d_gene: -